This is a list of T cell receptor beta chains from one sample in a study of identical twins. One entry per CDR3 protein results from TCRdb running MiXCR on the 5' RACE reads. The sample lists fewer than 450,000 distinct CDR3 sequences; 9% to 10% were seen once. Sequencing used naive T cells sorted from blood. The receptor source for this set is a woman between 45 and 65 years old in good health. CDR3s include the opening cysteine and the closing phenylalanine or tryptophan. Fields, in order: D gene, V gene, J gene, clone size, CDR3 DNA, CDR3 protein. A D gene is named only where the DNA matches it firmly. Clone size is given for some rows only: seen once, a few or many times, or a class if the clone is expanded.

d_gene: TRBD2
v_gene: TRBV20-1
j_gene: TRBJ2-2
abundance: -
CDR3nt: TGCAGTGCCCACGGGACTAGCGGAGGGGACACCGGGGAGCTGTTTTTT
CDR3aa: CSAHGTSGGDTGELFF

d_gene: -
v_gene: TRBV29-1
j_gene: TRBJ1-1
abundance: -
CDR3nt: TGCAGCGTTGAAGGAGGCGGGGGCCCGGGCACTGAAGCTTTCTTT
CDR3aa: CSVEGGGGPGTEAFF

d_gene: TRBD2
v_gene: TRBV3-1
j_gene: TRBJ2-1
abundance: few
CDR3nt: TGTGCCAGCAGCCAAATAAATGCGGGACTAAAATTCTTC
CDR3aa: CASSQINAGLKFF

d_gene: TRBD2
v_gene: TRBV4-1
j_gene: TRBJ2-1
abundance: -
CDR3nt: TGCGCCAGCAGGCGGGAGCGAGGACACAATGAGCAGTTCTTC
CDR3aa: CASRRERGHNEQFF

d_gene: -
v_gene: TRBV3-1
j_gene: TRBJ2-7
abundance: few
CDR3nt: TGTGCCAGCAGCCAAGATCGACCCTCCTACGAGCAGTACTTC
CDR3aa: CASSQDRPSYEQYF

d_gene: -
v_gene: TRBV6-5
j_gene: TRBJ1-3
abundance: -
CDR3nt: TGTGCCAGCAGTCCGATAAGAGGCTCTGGAAACACCATATATTTT
CDR3aa: CASSPIRGSGNTIYF

d_gene: TRBD1
v_gene: TRBV18
j_gene: TRBJ2-3
abundance: many
CDR3nt: TGTGCCAGCACGCCGAGACAGGGGGCACCAGATACGCAGTATTTT
CDR3aa: CASTPRQGAPDTQYF

d_gene: -
v_gene: TRBV7-3
j_gene: TRBJ2-1
abundance: many
CDR3nt: TGTGCCAGCTCCAGGCGGGCTTACAATGAGCAGTTCTTC
CDR3aa: CASSRRAYNEQFF

d_gene: TRBD1
v_gene: TRBV2
j_gene: TRBJ2-1
abundance: few
CDR3nt: TGTGCCAGCAGTGAGGACAGGGTCGTTGAGCAGTTCTTC
CDR3aa: CASSEDRVVEQFF

d_gene: -
v_gene: TRBV4-1
j_gene: TRBJ2-5
abundance: -
CDR3nt: TGCGCCAGCAGCCAAGTCGGGACCAGGAGTACCCAGTACTTC
CDR3aa: CASSQVGTRSTQYF

d_gene: TRBD1
v_gene: TRBV5-1
j_gene: TRBJ2-2
abundance: -
CDR3nt: TGCGCCAGCAGCACAGGGACAGGGGGCCCCAGGAACACCGGGGAGCTGTTTTTT
CDR3aa: CASSTGTGGPRNTGELFF

d_gene: -
v_gene: TRBV6-1
j_gene: TRBJ1-1
abundance: few
CDR3nt: TGTGCCAGCAGTGAACATGGAGGGGCAGGCACAGCTTTCTTT
CDR3aa: CASSEHGGAGTAFF

d_gene: -
v_gene: TRBV20-1
j_gene: TRBJ2-1
abundance: many
CDR3nt: TGCAGTGCTAGAAGGAGGGCTAGCTCCTACAATGAGCAGTTCTTC
CDR3aa: CSARRRASSYNEQFF

d_gene: -
v_gene: TRBV12-5
j_gene: TRBJ2-3
abundance: few
CDR3nt: TGTGCTAGTGGTTTGGTACGACAGCAGCTCACAGATACGCAGTATTTT
CDR3aa: CASGLVRQQLTDTQYF

d_gene: -
v_gene: TRBV14
j_gene: TRBJ1-3
abundance: -
CDR3nt: TGTGCCAGCAGCCAAGAAAGGTCTTACTCTGGAAACACCATATATTTT
CDR3aa: CASSQERSYSGNTIYF

d_gene: -
v_gene: TRBV6-5
j_gene: TRBJ2-7
abundance: many
CDR3nt: TGTGCCACCTTCGGGACGCCCTACGAGCAGTACTTC
CDR3aa: CATFGTPYEQYF

d_gene: TRBD2
v_gene: TRBV7-9
j_gene: TRBJ2-1
abundance: many
CDR3nt: TGTGCCAGCAGCTTCATGGGGACTAAGCCGTCCTACAATGAGCAGTTCTTC
CDR3aa: CASSFMGTKPSYNEQFF

d_gene: -
v_gene: TRBV12-3/TRBV12-4
j_gene: TRBJ2-6
abundance: -
CDR3nt: TGTGCCAGCAGGTTACAGGGTTATGGGGCCAACGTCCTGACTTTC
CDR3aa: CASRLQGYGANVLTF

d_gene: TRBD2
v_gene: TRBV6-4
j_gene: TRBJ2-3
abundance: -
CDR3nt: TGTGCCAGCAGTCAGCTAGCGGGAGGCCTAGATACGCAGTATTTT
CDR3aa: CASSQLAGGLDTQYF

d_gene: TRBD1
v_gene: TRBV29-1
j_gene: TRBJ1-2
abundance: few
CDR3nt: TGCAGCGTTGACGGGACAGCTAACTATGGCTACACCTTC
CDR3aa: CSVDGTANYGYTF

d_gene: TRBD2
v_gene: TRBV30
j_gene: TRBJ2-1
abundance: few
CDR3nt: TGTGCCTGGAGTAGCGGGAGGGGAGAGAATGAGCAGTTCTTC
CDR3aa: CAWSSGRGENEQFF

d_gene: TRBD2
v_gene: TRBV30
j_gene: TRBJ2-3
abundance: -
CDR3nt: TGTGCCTGGATAGCGGGAGGCACAGATACGCAGTATTTT
CDR3aa: CAWIAGGTDTQYF

d_gene: -
v_gene: TRBV12-3/TRBV12-4
j_gene: TRBJ1-4
abundance: -
CDR3nt: TGTGCCAGCAGTTTAGCAGGGCGGGATGAAAAACTGTTTTTT
CDR3aa: CASSLAGRDEKLFF

d_gene: TRBD1
v_gene: TRBV7-8
j_gene: TRBJ2-3
abundance: -
CDR3nt: TGTGCCAGCAGCTCCCTTAGGAGGCCGGGGCCGGGACAGGTCACAGATACGCAGTATTTT
CDR3aa: CASSSLRRPGPGQVTDTQYF

d_gene: TRBD2
v_gene: TRBV5-6
j_gene: TRBJ2-7
abundance: few
CDR3nt: TGTGCCAGCAGCCCCCCTAGTAGCGGGAGTCACGAGCAGTACTTC
CDR3aa: CASSPPSSGSHEQYF

d_gene: -
v_gene: TRBV25-1
j_gene: TRBJ2-7
abundance: few
CDR3nt: TGTGCCAGCAGACCTGTGGGGGTTGGGCCCGAGCAGTACTTC
CDR3aa: CASRPVGVGPEQYF

d_gene: -
v_gene: TRBV5-1
j_gene: TRBJ1-2
abundance: -
CDR3nt: TGCGCCAGCAGCTTGGAATACGGGACAATGGGCTACACCTTC
CDR3aa: CASSLEYGTMGYTF

d_gene: TRBD1
v_gene: TRBV6-5
j_gene: TRBJ2-5
abundance: few
CDR3nt: TGTGCCAGCGGCAGGGGGACGGAGACCCAGTACTTC
CDR3aa: CASGRGTETQYF

d_gene: -
v_gene: TRBV5-4
j_gene: TRBJ2-3
abundance: -
CDR3nt: TGTGCCAGCAGGAAGGGCGGACAGTCCCTCCAATTGGATACGCAGTATTTT
CDR3aa: CASRKGGQSLQLDTQYF

d_gene: TRBD2
v_gene: TRBV7-9
j_gene: TRBJ2-4
abundance: -
CDR3nt: TGTGCCAGCAGCTTAGTCATCAGCGGGAGGTCCAAAAACATTCAGTACTTC
CDR3aa: CASSLVISGRSKNIQYF

d_gene: -
v_gene: TRBV27
j_gene: TRBJ2-5
abundance: -
CDR3nt: TGTGCCAGCACCGGCCTGGCCGGGGACCAAGAGACCCAGTACTTC
CDR3aa: CASTGLAGDQETQYF

d_gene: TRBD1
v_gene: TRBV3-1
j_gene: TRBJ1-4
abundance: -
CDR3nt: TGTGCCAGCAGCTTGGATCTGACAGGGGGCGAAAAACTGTTTTTT
CDR3aa: CASSLDLTGGEKLFF

d_gene: -
v_gene: TRBV11-2
j_gene: TRBJ2-2
abundance: -
CDR3nt: TGTGCCAGCAGCCTCGGGGGGCTAGGGTTGCTCGGGGAGCTGTTTTTT
CDR3aa: CASSLGGLGLLGELFF

d_gene: -
v_gene: TRBV12-3/TRBV12-4
j_gene: TRBJ1-6
abundance: few
CDR3nt: TGTGCCAGCAGCCCGCCCGGCAGGACCAATTCACCCCTCCACTTT
CDR3aa: CASSPPGRTNSPLHF

d_gene: -
v_gene: TRBV12-3/TRBV12-4
j_gene: TRBJ1-1
abundance: few
CDR3nt: TGTGCCAGCAGCATACGCATGGGGAACACTGAAGCTTTCTTT
CDR3aa: CASSIRMGNTEAFF

d_gene: TRBD2
v_gene: TRBV20-1
j_gene: TRBJ2-1
abundance: few
CDR3nt: TGCAGTGCTAGCATGCGCGGGAGTTACAATGAGCAGTTCTTC
CDR3aa: CSASMRGSYNEQFF

d_gene: TRBD2
v_gene: TRBV5-1
j_gene: TRBJ2-1
abundance: -
CDR3nt: TGCGCCAGCAGCTTAGCGGGAGTTGTCCATGAGCAGTTCTTC
CDR3aa: CASSLAGVVHEQFF

d_gene: TRBD2
v_gene: TRBV14
j_gene: TRBJ2-5
abundance: -
CDR3nt: TGTGCCAGCAGCCTCAGACTAGCGGGCCCTTTCGACTTC
CDR3aa: CASSLRLAGPFDF

d_gene: -
v_gene: TRBV12-3/TRBV12-4
j_gene: TRBJ1-1
abundance: many
CDR3nt: TGTGCCAGCAGTACGACAGGTTCGAACACTGAAGCTTTCTTT
CDR3aa: CASSTTGSNTEAFF

d_gene: TRBD2
v_gene: TRBV20-1
j_gene: TRBJ2-7
abundance: few
CDR3nt: TGCAGTGCTACCTCCAGGAGGGCGGGAGGGTCCTACGAGCAGTACTTC
CDR3aa: CSATSRRAGGSYEQYF

d_gene: -
v_gene: TRBV3-1
j_gene: TRBJ2-3
abundance: -
CDR3nt: TGTGCCAGCAGCCAAAGCCTGGGGATACCCCCCACAGATACGCAGTATTTT
CDR3aa: CASSQSLGIPPTDTQYF

d_gene: TRBD1
v_gene: TRBV3-1
j_gene: TRBJ2-7
abundance: -
CDR3nt: TGTGCCAGCAGCCAAGACCGGACAGGGTTTTCCTACGAGCAGTACTTC
CDR3aa: CASSQDRTGFSYEQYF

d_gene: -
v_gene: TRBV27
j_gene: TRBJ2-3
abundance: many
CDR3nt: TGTGCCAGCAGTTCGGACGGAGATACGCAGTATTTT
CDR3aa: CASSSDGDTQYF

d_gene: -
v_gene: TRBV7-9
j_gene: TRBJ2-3
abundance: few
CDR3nt: TGTGCCAGCAGCCCCACTCATCTGGATACGCAGTATTTT
CDR3aa: CASSPTHLDTQYF

d_gene: -
v_gene: TRBV5-6
j_gene: TRBJ2-3
abundance: many
CDR3nt: TGTGCCAGCAGCTTGTTGGAGGATACGCAGTATTTT
CDR3aa: CASSLLEDTQYF

d_gene: TRBD1
v_gene: TRBV5-1
j_gene: TRBJ2-7
abundance: many
CDR3nt: TGCGCCAGCAGCACCAGACAGGGGGGATCCGAGGAGCAGTACTTC
CDR3aa: CASSTRQGGSEEQYF

d_gene: -
v_gene: TRBV7-2
j_gene: TRBJ1-5
abundance: -
CDR3nt: TGTGCCAGCAGCTTAGGGGGTATGGGGCAGCCCCAGCATTTT
CDR3aa: CASSLGGMGQPQHF

d_gene: TRBD2
v_gene: TRBV10-3
j_gene: TRBJ2-1
abundance: many
CDR3nt: TGTGCCATCAGCGGACAACTAGCGGGAGGATCCAATGAGCAGTTCTTC
CDR3aa: CAISGQLAGGSNEQFF

d_gene: -
v_gene: TRBV4-1
j_gene: TRBJ2-4
abundance: -
CDR3nt: TGCGCCAGCAGCTTAAGCGGGGCACAGGGGAAGTACTTC
CDR3aa: CASSLSGAQGKYF

d_gene: -
v_gene: TRBV29-1
j_gene: TRBJ2-3
abundance: few
CDR3nt: TGCAGCGTTGATACGGAATTGGGTGGTCCAGATACGCAGTATTTT
CDR3aa: CSVDTELGGPDTQYF

d_gene: -
v_gene: TRBV15
j_gene: TRBJ2-5
abundance: few
CDR3nt: TGTGCCACCAGCAGAGATGTGCAGGGAAGCCCTGGGACCCAGTACTTC
CDR3aa: CATSRDVQGSPGTQYF

d_gene: TRBD2
v_gene: TRBV12-3/TRBV12-4
j_gene: TRBJ2-3
abundance: many
CDR3nt: TGTGCCAGCCTCGGGGGGGGGGAAGGCACAGATACGCAGTATTTT
CDR3aa: CASLGGGEGTDTQYF

d_gene: -
v_gene: TRBV12-3/TRBV12-4
j_gene: TRBJ1-2
abundance: -
CDR3nt: TGTGCCAGCAGTTTAGTTAATAACTATGGCTACACCTTC
CDR3aa: CASSLVNNYGYTF

d_gene: -
v_gene: TRBV29-1
j_gene: TRBJ2-3
abundance: few
CDR3nt: TGCAGCGTTGAAGTCCCAGGCACAGATACGCAGTATTTT
CDR3aa: CSVEVPGTDTQYF

d_gene: -
v_gene: TRBV7-8
j_gene: TRBJ2-1
abundance: many
CDR3nt: TGTGCCAGCAGCCCACGGGACTCAGGGGAACAGTTCTTC
CDR3aa: CASSPRDSGEQFF

d_gene: -
v_gene: TRBV7-9
j_gene: TRBJ2-5
abundance: few
CDR3nt: TGTGCCAGCAGAACCGCGGGGTCCCAAGAGACCCAGTACTTC
CDR3aa: CASRTAGSQETQYF

d_gene: TRBD2
v_gene: TRBV7-9
j_gene: TRBJ2-1
abundance: many
CDR3nt: TGTGCCAGCAGATGGACTAGCGGGGGCCCTAATGAGCAGTTCTTC
CDR3aa: CASRWTSGGPNEQFF

d_gene: -
v_gene: TRBV6-5
j_gene: TRBJ2-7
abundance: -
CDR3nt: TGTGCCAGCAGTTACTCGTCGAAGGCAGCATTGCCCTACGAGCAGTACTTC
CDR3aa: CASSYSSKAALPYEQYF

d_gene: -
v_gene: TRBV20-1
j_gene: TRBJ2-5
abundance: many
CDR3nt: TGCAGTGCTCCCTCCGGAGGGGGAGTGTCCCAGTACTTC
CDR3aa: CSAPSGGGVSQYF